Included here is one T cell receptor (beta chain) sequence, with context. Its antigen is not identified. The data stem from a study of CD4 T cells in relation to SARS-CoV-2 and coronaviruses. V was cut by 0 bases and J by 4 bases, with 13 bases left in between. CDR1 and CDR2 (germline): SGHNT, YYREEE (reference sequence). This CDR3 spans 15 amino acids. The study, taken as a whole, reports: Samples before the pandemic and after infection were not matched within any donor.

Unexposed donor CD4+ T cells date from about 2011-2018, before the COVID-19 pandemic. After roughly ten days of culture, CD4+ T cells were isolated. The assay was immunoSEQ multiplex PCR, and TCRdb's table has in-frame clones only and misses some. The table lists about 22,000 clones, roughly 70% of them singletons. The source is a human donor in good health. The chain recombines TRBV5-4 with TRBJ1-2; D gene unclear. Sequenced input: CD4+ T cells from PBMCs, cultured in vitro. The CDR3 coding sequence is TGTGCCAGCAGCTTGGACCGAAGTCCCCTCTATGGCTACACCTTC. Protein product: CASSLDRSPLYGYTF. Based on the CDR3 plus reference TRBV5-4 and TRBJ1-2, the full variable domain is ETGVTQSPTHLIKTRGQQVTLRCSSQSGHNTVSWYQQALGQGPQFIFQYYREEENGRGNFPPRFSGLQFPNYSSELNVNALELDDSALYLCASSLDRSPLYGYTFGSGTRLTVV.